Presented here are 16 T cell receptor beta chains from one specimen sequenced in a study of blood T cells in healthy people across ages. A sample-barcoded 5' primer and a J-beta primer mix were used in a second PCR of roughly 7 to 12 cycles. TCRdb independently ran MiXCR on the 5' RACE reads; one entry per CDR3 protein. The sample contains about 590,000 distinct CDR3 sequences, about 30% of which appear only once. The sequencing sample was made of blood. The source is a woman of 80 years or more in good health.

This clonotype was detected ten times or more. This chain connects TRBV28 to TRBJ2-7; 7 bases fit TRBD2. The CDR3 has 14 residues. The ends lost 3 bases at V and 3 bases at J; junction bases unmatched: 5. CDR1 MDHEN and CDR2 SYDVKM come from the germline V gene. The CDR3 spells CASSFGGRDYEQYF. CDR3 coding DNA: TGTGCCAGCAGTTTTGGGGGGAGGGACTACGAGCAGTACTTC.

This clonotype is a singleton in its sample. The chain joins TRBV7-9 to TRBJ2-4; D might be TRBD1 (5 bases). With the DNA end fitting TRBJ2-7 better, the J assignment may be wrong. This CDR3 comprises 13 residues. Germline CDR1 and CDR2: SEHNR and FQNEAQ (reference sequence). The chain's CDR3 is CASSPLITGEQYF. The CDR3 DNA is TGTGCCAGCAGCCCGTTGATTACAGGCGAGCAGTACTTC.

About this clonotype: It may be a read error: a sequence one base away is much more abundant. The gene calls are TRBV27 and TRBJ1-2; the match to TRBD1 covers 10 bases. The germline V gene has CDR1 MNHEY and CDR2 SMNVEV (reference sequence). This CDR3 spans 16 amino acids. V lost 5 bases and J lost 10; bases outside the gene matches: 16. CDR3 nucleotides: TGTGCCAGCAGTCGGCTGGCACCCAGGGGGACAGGGGACTACACCTTC. This codes for CASSRLAPRGTGDYTF.

This clonotype turned up a few times. This may be a read error: a much more frequent sequence differs by one nucleotide. The genes are TRBV12-3 or TRBV12-4 and TRBJ2-1; 9 nucleotides align to TRBD1. The CDR3 is 15 amino acids. Trimming took 5 bases from V and 8 from J; bases not matched to a gene: 10. CDR3 bases: TGTGCCAGCAGTCGGACAGGGGCATCATGCGATGAGCAGTTCTTC. It is translated as CASSRTGASCDEQFF.

This chain links TRBV9 with TRBJ2-3; D could derive from TRBD1 or TRBD2 (5 bases each). Per the germline V gene, CDR1 is SGDLS and CDR2 is YYNGEE. V lost 0 bases and J 3 bases, leaving 26 bases between the germline ends. The CDR3 extends over 20 amino acids. The CDR3 loop reads CASSVDPFRVGPGKTDTQYF. In DNA, the CDR3 is TGTGCCAGCAGCGTAGACCCGTTTCGAGTGGGGCCGGGGAAGACAGATACGCAGTATTTT.

A note on this clonotype: A much larger clone differs from this one at a single base, so this may be a read error. The genes are TRBV5-1 and TRBJ1-2, with 10 bases aligning to TRBD1. This CDR3 is 17 amino acids long. Germline CDR1 SGHRS, CDR2 YFSETQ. In DNA form, the CDR3 reads TGCGCCAACAGCTTGAATGCGTTTGGGACAGGGGTTGATGGCTACACCTTC. This codes for CANSLNAFGTGVDGYTF.

The chain couples TRBV12-3 or TRBV12-4 to TRBJ1-2; 12 nucleotides line up with TRBD1. The CDR3 spans 17 residues. V shed 4 bases and J 4 bases; nucleotides not matched to a gene: 10. The DNA for the CDR3 is TGTGCCAGCAGTTATACCGGGACAGGGGGCGCTTTCTATGGCTACACCTTC. Protein sequence: CASSYTGTGGAFYGYTF.

As concerns this clonotype: A single base separates this from a much larger clone, so it may be a read error. The rearrangement links TRBV20-1 to TRBJ2-5; 10 bases fit TRBD2. The junction had 13 bases not matched to a gene; V was cut back by 1 base and J by 11 bases. CDR1 is DFQATT, CDR2 SNEGSKA, per germline (reference sequence). CDR3 length equals 15 residues. The CDR3 is CSARGVAGGYNEQYF. The CDR3 DNA follows: TGCAGTGCTAGAGGGGTAGCGGGGGGTTACAATGAGCAGTACTTC.

This clonotype was detected many times. The J gene is TRBJ2-3, the V gene TRBV6-6; D gene unclear. This CDR3 comprises 15 residues. Trimming shortened V by 7 bases and J by 0 bases, and 14 bases separated the two germline ends. Germline CDR1 reads MNHNY; CDR2 reads SVGAGI (reference sequence). Written as DNA, the CDR3 is TGTGCCAGCACCCTGGACCGCGTTAGCACAGATACGCAGTATTTT. It translates to CASTLDRVSTDTQYF.

This clonotype occurred once. A much larger clone lies a single base off, so this may be a read error. The chain has TRBV12-3 or TRBV12-4 and TRBJ1-2; D not resolved. V lost 3 bases and J 3 bases, leaving 11 bases between the germline ends. This CDR3 has 14 amino acids. CDR3 DNA: TGTGCCAGCAGTTTCGCCCTTGTGGACTATGGCTACACCTTC. This gives the protein CASSFALVDYGYTF.

Notes on this clonotype: A read error may explain this, as a much larger clone is one base away. The chain recombines TRBV11-3 with TRBJ2-1; the match to TRBD1 covers 7 bases. V shed 7 bases and J 0 bases; nucleotides not matched to a gene: 6. This CDR3 is 15 amino acids long. CDR1 and CDR2 from the germline V gene are SGHNT and YENEEA. Written as DNA, the CDR3 is TGTGCCAGCAACTCCCGGACAGGCTCCTACAATGAGCAGTTCTTC. The encoded protein is CASNSRTGSYNEQFF.

At least ten counts were recorded for this clonotype. The J gene is TRBJ2-5, the V gene TRBV5-6, with D unresolved. V lost 3 bases to trimming and J lost 4 bases, with 7 bases between them. The CDR3 is 12 residues long. Germline V gene sequence: CDR1 SGHDT, CDR2 YYEEEE. The CDR3 nucleotides are TGTGCCAGCAGCTGGATGGGAGAGACCCAGTACTTC. Translating it yields CASSWMGETQYF.

This clonotype has just a few counts. The rearrangement uses TRBV18 and TRBJ1-2, with a possible D match to TRBD1 (6 bases). V was clipped by 0 bases and J by 5 bases, with 16 bases between them. Germline V gene data show CDR1 as KGHSH and CDR2 as LQKENI. This CDR3 has 16 residues. As DNA, the CDR3 is TGTGCCAGCTCACCACCGGCGCAGGGGCCAGGGTATGGCTACACCTTC. As protein: CASSPPAQGPGYGYTF. The full variable domain, its missing parts supplied by reference TRBV18 and TRBJ1-2, is NAGVMQNPRHLVRRRGQEARLRCSPMKGHSHVYWYRQLPEEGLKFMVYLQKENIIDESGMPKERFSAEFPKEGPSILRIQQVVRGDSAAYFCASSPPAQGPGYGYTFGSGTRLTVV.

This clonotype was counted at least ten times. This rearrangement joins TRBV20-1 to TRBJ2-7, with D unresolved. V lost 1 base to trimming and J lost 7 bases, with 20 bases between them. The CDR3 runs to 15 residues. Germline V gene sequence: CDR1 DFQATT, CDR2 SNEGSKA (reference sequence). This chain's CDR3 is CSARVERRMSGEQYF. The CDR3 nucleotides read TGCAGTGCTAGAGTCGAACGTAGAATGAGTGGGGAGCAGTACTTC.

This clonotype has just a few counts. This chain links TRBV5-4 with TRBJ1-6, with TRBD1 matching over 7 bases. The CDR3 sequence is 15 residues long. The ends lost 0 bases at V and 6 bases at J; junction bases unmatched: 3. The V gene's germline CDR1 is SGHNT and CDR2 YYREEE (reference sequence). Here the CDR3 reads CASSLEGTVNSPLHF. As DNA, the CDR3 is TGTGCCAGCAGCTTGGAAGGGACAGTTAATTCACCCCTCCACTTT.

This clonotype came up many times. The chain employs TRBV20-1 and TRBJ2-7, with unresolved D. The CDR3 is made up of 14 amino acids. Germline values: CDR1 DFQATT, CDR2 SNEGSKA (reference sequence). The germline V and J ends were trimmed by 0 bases and 7 bases, with 16 bases remaining between them. CDR3 coding DNA: TGCAGTGCTAGAGACATGGTTTTTCTGGGGGAGCAGTACTTC. Amino acid sequence: CSARDMVFLGEQYF.